The present entry profiles one T cell receptor beta chain with its context. This record comes from a study of blood T cell repertoires in COVID-19. In the study overall: The samples span acute and convalescent COVID-19 from the United States, Italy and Spain. The analysed material was cDNA or gDNA that came from T cells, B-cell-depleted T cells, or PBMCs.

In the original workflow: Amplifying reference gene primers gave estimates of nucleated cell counts. Assay used: immunoSEQ multiplex PCR; TCRdb lists only in-frame clones, some missing. Clone size and V and J calls were adopted from that table, with D and trimming inferred from the DNA. This repertoire shows 200,000 to 300,000 clones, just under 85% found once; its top ten account for 4%. V lost 7 bases, J lost 4 bases, and 13 bases lay in between. Germline V gene lookup returns CDR1 LNHDA and CDR2 SQIVND (reference sequence). The length of the CDR3 is 14 residues. The receptor was isolated from a man aged 50-60 years with acute or convalescent COVID-19. The sequencing sample was made of peripheral blood. The chain uses TRBV19 and TRBJ1-4, with a possible D match to TRBD1 (5 bases). Here the CDR3 DNA reads TGTGCCAGTAACGATCGGGGGGATAATGAAAAACTGTTTTTT. Its protein product is CASNDRGDNEKLFF.